A single sample is the source of the 30 T cell receptor beta chains below, sequenced in a study of T cells in Graves' hyperthyroidism and ophthalmopathy. RNA transcripts were the template for amplifying TCR beta CDR3 regions. The HTBI set primed first-round TCR CDR3 RT-PCR. From the multiplex PCR reads, TCRdb called clonotypes with MiXCR, one entry per CDR3 protein. The sample contains about 740,000 distinct CDR3 sequences, about 14% of which appear only once. Sequences were obtained from blood. The receptor source for this set is a woman aged 18 to 35 with Graves' hyperthyroidism.

This clonotype was counted many times. The CDR3 coding sequence is TGCAGCGTTGAGACGACAGGGAGCGAGACCCAGTACTTC. This gives the protein CSVETTGSETQYF. The chain recombines TRBV29-1 with TRBJ2-5; 7 nucleotides line up with TRBD1. Germline V lookup: CDR1 SQVTM, CDR2 ANQGSEA. V dropped 3 bases and J dropped 5; count of bases not matched to a gene: 6. This CDR3 is 13 amino acids long.

This clonotype was found many times. The CDR3 protein is CASSLGPSGTDTQYF. CDR3 sequence (DNA): TGTGCCAGCAGTTTAGGGCCTAGCGGCACAGATACGCAGTATTTT. The chain recombines TRBV27 with TRBJ2-3; possible D gene TRBD2, 6 bases. The V gene's germline CDR1 is MNHEY and CDR2 SMNVEV (reference sequence). The CDR3 contains 15 residues. Trimming cost V 2 bases and J 1 base, with 10 bases left between them.

On this clonotype: Its ends do not fully match the called genes, so a read error is possible. The gene calls are TRBV28 and TRBJ2-2; unclear D gene. The germline V gene has CDR1 MDHEN and CDR2 SYDVKM. The CDR3 length is 18 residues. The DNA of the CDR3 is TGTGCCAGCAGTTTCCCCCCGACGGGTCGGTCGAACTCCGGGGAGCTGTTTTTT. It specifies CASSFPPTGRSNSGELFF.

There are many counts of this clonotype. The chain carries TRBV6-5 and TRBJ2-7; D not resolved. The CDR3 length is 13 residues. V lost 2 bases and J 4 bases, leaving 9 bases between the germline ends. Germline V lookup: CDR1 MNHEY, CDR2 SVGAGI. The CDR3 reads CASSYNGVYEQYF. In DNA, the CDR3 is TGTGCCAGCAGTTACAATGGGGTGTACGAGCAGTACTTC.

Many counts were recorded for this clonotype. The chain recombines TRBV12-3 or TRBV12-4 with TRBJ1-5; no clear D. The CDR3 contains 13 residues. Trimming removed 6 bases from V and 9 bases from J, with 15 bases in between. The CDR3 sequence is CASSATAVGPQHF. CDR3 sequence (DNA): TGTGCCAGCAGCGCGACGGCGGTGGGGCCCCAGCATTTT.

The chain recombines TRBV19 with TRBJ2-5; 7 positions match TRBD1. The junction had 5 bases not matched to a gene; V was cut back by 4 bases and J by 3 bases. The CDR3 totals 14 residues. Germline V gene data show CDR1 as LNHDA and CDR2 as SQIVND (reference sequence). The CDR3 sequence: CASSTNRGEETQYF. The CDR3 DNA reads TGTGCCAGTAGTACTAACAGGGGTGAAGAGACCCAGTACTTC.

This clonotype was counted ten times or more. This sequence joins TRBV12-5 and TRBJ2-1, with D unresolved. This CDR3 is built from 15 residues. Germline assignment: CDR1 LGHNT and CDR2 FRNRAP. The ends were cut back, 3 bases at V and 4 bases at J, with 13 bases in the middle. The CDR3 protein is CASGFASGSYNEQFF. The CDR3 region has the DNA TGTGCTAGTGGTTTCGCATCAGGCTCTTACAATGAGCAGTTCTTC.

This clonotype was counted at least ten times. This chain uses TRBV3-1 with TRBJ2-7, with a weak D call TRBD2 (6 bases). Germline CDR1 LGHDT, CDR2 YNNKEL (reference sequence). V shed 8 bases and J shed 3 bases, with 14 bases lying between them. There are 13 residues in the CDR3. The CDR3 DNA follows: TGTGCCAGCGGTTCCCGTAGCGGCTACGAGCAGTACTTC. Amino acid sequence: CASGSRSGYEQYF.

This clonotype appeared a few times. The rearrangement links TRBV19 to TRBJ2-5; D unclear. From germline, CDR1 is LNHDA and CDR2 SQIVND (reference sequence). The germline V and J ends were trimmed by 1 base and 5 bases, with 8 bases remaining between them. This CDR3 is built from 13 residues. CDR3: CASSIGVGETQYF. In nucleotides, the CDR3 is TGTGCCAGTAGTATAGGAGTAGGGGAGACCCAGTACTTC.

This clonotype has a count of ten or more. CDR3 DNA sequence: TGCAGTGCTAGCCCGGCGGCAGCCAGAGCTGAAGCTTTCTTT. Its translation is CSASPAAARAEAFF. The chain uses TRBV20-1 and TRBJ1-1; D remains unclear. Germline CDR1 reads DFQATT; CDR2 reads SNEGSKA (reference sequence). V was trimmed by 3 bases and J by 6 bases, leaving 17 bases between them. This CDR3 is built from 14 residues.

The rearrangement joins TRBV18 to TRBJ2-3; no clear D gene. CDR1 KGHSH and CDR2 LQKENI come from the germline V gene. The CDR3 totals 14 residues. The germline V and J ends were trimmed by 3 bases and 5 bases, with 12 bases remaining between them. In DNA form, the CDR3 reads TGTGCCAGCTCACCGCCGGACCAAGGAGATACGCAGTATTTT. Amino acids: CASSPPDQGDTQYF.

The CDR3 loop reads CASSLGVRGANTF. As DNA, the CDR3 is TGTGCCAGCAGCTTAGGGGTGCGGGGGGCCAACACCTTC. This chain connects TRBV7-2 to TRBJ1-2; possible D gene TRBD1, 6 bases. The CDR3 is made up of 13 amino acids. With 1 base removed from V and 12 bases from J, the gap between germline ends came to 15 bases. In germline, CDR1 is SGHTA, CDR2 FQGNSA.

This clonotype was counted many times. V is TRBV28 and J is TRBJ2-7, with TRBD2 matching 12 bases. This CDR3 has 16 residues. J lost 0 bases, V lost 6 bases, and 6 bases had no gene match. Germline CDR1 and CDR2: MDHEN and SYDVKM. The CDR3 DNA follows: TGTGCCAGCAGACGACAGACTAGCGGGAGCTCCTACGAGCAGTACTTC. Encoded protein: CASRRQTSGSSYEQYF.

In this sample, this clonotype turned up many times. The J gene is TRBJ2-2, the V gene TRBV11-2; 11 nucleotides agree with TRBD2. CDR3 length equals 18 residues. J gave up 4 bases and V 4 bases, and 11 bases lay outside the gene matches. Germline V gene sequence: CDR1 SGHAT, CDR2 FQNNGV. The CDR3 sequence is CASSSPEGLAESTGELFF. CDR3 sequence (DNA): TGTGCCAGCAGCTCACCGGAGGGACTAGCGGAGAGCACCGGGGAGCTGTTTTTT.

This clonotype showed up many times. The chain joins TRBV20-1 to TRBJ2-7, with D possibly TRBD2 on 5 matching bases. The CDR3 loop spans 14 amino acids. V shed 0 bases and J shed 5 bases, with 14 bases lying between them. In germline, CDR1 is DFQATT, CDR2 SNEGSKA (reference sequence). This CDR3 is CSARDQEGAHEQYF. Written as DNA, the CDR3 is TGCAGTGCTAGAGATCAAGAGGGAGCGCACGAGCAGTACTTC.

This clonotype was picked up a small number of times. The rearrangement joins TRBV5-6 to TRBJ1-5; 7 bases align to TRBD1. Germline trimming cut 5 bases from V and 2 bases from J; bases unmatched to any gene: 10. CDR1 and CDR2 from the germline V gene are SGHDT and YYEEEE. This CDR3 has 16 amino acids. The CDR3 spells CASSTTDRVGNQPQHF. The CDR3 coding sequence is TGTGCCAGCAGTACGACCGACAGGGTCGGCAATCAGCCCCAGCATTTT.

This clonotype was seen repeatedly, ten times or more. This chain joins TRBV27 and TRBJ2-1, with D perhaps matching TRBD1 or TRBD2 (5 bases each). Germline CDR1 MNHEY, CDR2 SMNVEV (reference sequence). Trimming removed 5 bases at V and 7 bases at J, with 15 bases between. The CDR3 is 14 amino acids. CDR3 region: CASSAGTSSNEQFF. The CDR3 nucleotides are TGTGCCAGCAGTGCCGGGACCTCTTCAAATGAGCAGTTCTTC.

This clonotype was detected ten times or more. V gene TRBV12-3 or TRBV12-4 combines with J gene TRBJ2-1, with 7 nucleotides matching TRBD2. V lost 8 bases and J lost 2; bases outside the gene matches: 6. The CDR3 extends over 14 amino acids. In nucleotides, the CDR3 is TGTGCCAGCTGGGGGGGGAGCGCCTACAATGAGCAGTTCTTC. It is translated as CASWGGSAYNEQFF.

This clonotype appeared a few times. A much larger clone differs from this one at a single base, so this may be a read error. The chain uses TRBV11-3 and TRBJ2-7; unclear D gene. Trimming took off 5 bases at V and 2 bases at J, with 16 bases between the two ends. CDR1 and CDR2 from the germline V gene are SGHNT and YENEEA. The CDR3 contains 15 residues. The CDR3 DNA reads as TGTGCCAGCAGCCCCCTTGGCGGAAGCGCCTACGAGCAGTACTTC. It yields the protein CASSPLGGSAYEQYF.

This clonotype was counted only a few times. The gene calls are TRBV11-2 and TRBJ2-7, with TRBD1 matching over 12 bases. V lost 5 bases to trimming and J lost 5 bases; unmatched junction nucleotides: 13. Germline V gene sequence: CDR1 SGHAT, CDR2 FQNNGV. The CDR3 consists of 17 residues. CDR3 bases: TGTGCCAGCAGCCCTAGGGGCCCGGGACAGGGGGCCCACGAGCAGTACTTC. Its protein product is CASSPRGPGQGAHEQYF.

This clonotype was recorded a few times. V usage is TRBV7-9 and J usage is TRBJ1-5, with a weak D call TRBD1 (6 bases). The CDR3 spans 15 residues. CDR1 is SEHNR and CDR2 is FQNEAQ in the germline V gene (reference sequence). V was clipped by 8 bases and J by 4 bases, with 18 bases between them. The CDR3 here is CASAPGGRVNQPQHF. CDR3 nucleotide sequence: TGTGCCAGCGCCCCGGGGGGCAGGGTGAATCAGCCCCAGCATTTT.

The chain combines TRBV18 with TRBJ1-2; 9 bases are shared with TRBD1. J gave up 8 bases and V 6 bases, and 7 bases lay outside the gene matches. The CDR3 is 13 amino acids. The V gene's germline CDR1 is KGHSH and CDR2 LQKENI. DNA of the CDR3: TGTGCCAGCTCTTCGGGACAGGGCTTCGGCTACACCTTC. It encodes CASSSGQGFGYTF. Complete variable domain (other parts from reference TRBV18 and TRBJ1-2): NAGVMQNPRHLVRRRGQEARLRCSPMKGHSHVYWYRQLPEEGLKFMVYLQKENIIDESGMPKERFSAEFPKEGPSILRIQQVVRGDSAAYFCASSSGQGFGYTFGSGTRLTVV.

Ten or more counts support this clonotype. The chain couples TRBV28 to TRBJ2-7; TRBD1 agrees at 8 bases. CDR1 and CDR2 (germline): MDHEN, SYDVKM. The CDR3 covers 16 residues. V shed 6 bases and J 2 bases; nucleotides not matched to a gene: 12. The CDR3 region is CASSLSTLQGAYEQYF. The CDR3 nucleotides are TGTGCCAGCAGCTTGTCGACTTTACAGGGGGCCTACGAGCAGTACTTC.

This clonotype was found many times. The chain is built from TRBV7-2 and TRBJ2-1, with D uncertain. Germline lookup yields CDR1 SGHTA and CDR2 FQGNSA. V was clipped by 5 bases and J by 10 bases, with 21 bases between them. The CDR3 covers 15 residues. CDR3 sequence reads: CASSPGRSKDGEQFF. The CDR3 DNA sequence: TGTGCCAGCAGCCCCGGGCGAAGTAAGGACGGCGAGCAGTTCTTC.

The genes are TRBV9 and TRBJ1-5; TRBD1 might be the D (5 bases). This CDR3 is 15 amino acids long. Germline V CDR1 and CDR2: SGDLS, YYNGEE. Trimming shortened V by 0 bases and J by 6 bases, and 13 bases separated the two germline ends. The CDR3 loop is CASSVGVGQGQPQHF. In nucleotides, the CDR3 is TGTGCCAGCAGCGTAGGTGTGGGGCAGGGTCAGCCCCAGCATTTT.

For this clonotype: This could be a read error, since a much larger clone is one nucleotide away. The V gene is TRBV5-1, the J gene TRBJ1-1, with D unclear. This CDR3 comprises 15 residues. Germline lookup yields CDR1 SGHRS and CDR2 YFSETQ. CDR3 sequence: CATSPITGRNTEAFF. The CDR3 nucleotides read TGCGCCACCAGCCCTATCACGGGAAGAAACACTGAAGCTTTCTTT.

V gene TRBV18 combines with J gene TRBJ1-1; D is possibly TRBD1 (5 bases). The germline V gene encodes CDR1 KGHSH and CDR2 LQKENI. The CDR3 consists of 16 residues. With 1 base removed from V and 3 bases from J, the gap between germline ends came to 15 bases. CDR3 amino acids: CASSPLTGSRDTEAFF. CDR3 sequence (DNA): TGTGCCAGCTCACCACTTACAGGCTCCAGAGACACTGAAGCTTTCTTT.

The chain joins TRBV10-2 to TRBJ1-5, with D unclear. CDR1 is WSHSY and CDR2 is SAAADI in the germline V gene. The CDR3 totals 14 residues. The V gene lost 9 bases and the J gene lost 0 bases, with 12 bases spanning the gap. The CDR3 DNA follows: TGCGCCAGTCACATGGGTTATAGCAATCAGCCCCAGCATTTT. Its protein product is CASHMGYSNQPQHF.

This clonotype was seen at least ten times. The chain has TRBV7-9 and TRBJ2-7, with D perhaps matching TRBD2 (6 bases). Trimming pared 6 bases from V and 1 base from J, leaving 10 bases between. CDR3 length: 13 amino acids. CDR1 and CDR2 from the germline V gene are SEHNR and FQNEAQ (reference sequence). The CDR3 coding sequence is TGTGCCAGCAGGAGCGGGCCTTCCTACGAGCAGTACTTC. The encoded protein is CASRSGPSYEQYF. The variable domain in full, with the rest retrieved from reference TRBV7-9 and TRBJ2-7, is DTGVSQNPRHKITKRGQNVTFRCDPISEHNRLYWYRQTLGQGPEFLTYFQNEAQLEKSRLLSDRFSAERPKGSFSTLEIQRTEQGDSAMYLCASRSGPSYEQYFGPGTRLTVT.

The chain employs TRBV18 and TRBJ1-4; 8 bases align to TRBD1. There are 16 residues in the CDR3. With V trimmed by 3 bases and J by 6 bases, 9 bases remained unmatched. Per the germline V gene, CDR1 is KGHSH and CDR2 is LQKENI. Written as DNA, the CDR3 is TGTGCCAGCTCACCCCGAGCCCTACAGGGGGATGAAAAACTGTTTTTT. Translating it yields CASSPRALQGDEKLFF.